The T cell receptor (beta chain) described here comes from a study of shared clonotypes between healthy human individuals. Evenly divided among several immunoSEQ plates was the genomic DNA of each subset. Sequenced by immunoSEQ multiplex PCR; TCRdb stores in-frame clones only, minus some. The profile shows roughly 2 million clones, 85% to 95% of them singletons. Between the trimmed V and J ends, which lost 2 bases and 5 bases, there was a span of 16 bases. Germline assignment: CDR1 GTSNPN and CDR2 SVGIG (reference sequence). The CDR3 spans 15 residues. The clonotype originates from a man aged 18 to 29 in good health. This chain uses TRBV30 with TRBJ1-5; tentatively, D is TRBD1 (5 bases). The specimen sequenced was naive CD4+ T cells sorted from blood. Stated subset: CD45RA+ positively selected. Here the CDR3 reads CAWSFRTGGDQPQHF. In DNA form, the CDR3 reads TGTGCCTGGAGTTTCAGGACCGGGGGGGATCAGCCCCAGCATTTT.